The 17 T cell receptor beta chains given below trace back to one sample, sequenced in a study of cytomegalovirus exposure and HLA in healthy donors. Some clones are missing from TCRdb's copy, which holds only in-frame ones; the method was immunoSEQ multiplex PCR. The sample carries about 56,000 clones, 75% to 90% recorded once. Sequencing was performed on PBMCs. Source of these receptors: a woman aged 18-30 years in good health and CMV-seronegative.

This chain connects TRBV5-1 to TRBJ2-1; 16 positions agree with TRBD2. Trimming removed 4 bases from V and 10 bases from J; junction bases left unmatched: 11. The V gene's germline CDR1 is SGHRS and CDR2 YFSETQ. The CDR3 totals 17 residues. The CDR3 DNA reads TGCGCCAGCAGCCCGAGGGGACTAGCGGGAGGGCCAGGCGAGCAGTTCTTC. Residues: CASSPRGLAGGPGEQFF.

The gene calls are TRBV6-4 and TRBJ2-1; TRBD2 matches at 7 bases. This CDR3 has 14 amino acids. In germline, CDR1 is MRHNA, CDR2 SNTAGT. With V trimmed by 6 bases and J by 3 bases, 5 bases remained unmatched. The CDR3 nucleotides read TGTGCCAGCAGCAAAGAGCGGGACTACAATGAGCAGTTCTTC. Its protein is CASSKERDYNEQFF.

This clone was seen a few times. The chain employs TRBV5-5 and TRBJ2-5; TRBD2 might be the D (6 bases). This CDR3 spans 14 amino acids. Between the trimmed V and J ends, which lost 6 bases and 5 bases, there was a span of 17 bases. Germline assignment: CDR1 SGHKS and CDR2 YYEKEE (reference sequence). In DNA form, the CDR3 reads TGTGCCAGCACCAGGTTGGAGGGTCGTGAGACCCAGTACTTC. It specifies CASTRLEGRETQYF. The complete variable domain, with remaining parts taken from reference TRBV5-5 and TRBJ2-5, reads DAGVTQSPTHLIKTRGQQVTLRCSPISGHKSVSWYQQVLGQGPQFIFQYYEKEERGRGNFPDRFSARQFPNYSSELNVNALLLGDSALYLCASTRLEGRETQYFGPGTRLLVL.

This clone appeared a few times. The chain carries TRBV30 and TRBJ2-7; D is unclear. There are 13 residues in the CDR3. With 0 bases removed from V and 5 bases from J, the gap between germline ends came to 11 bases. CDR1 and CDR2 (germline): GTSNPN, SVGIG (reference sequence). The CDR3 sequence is CAWSVQLADEQYF. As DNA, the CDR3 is TGTGCCTGGAGTGTACAGCTGGCAGACGAGCAGTACTTC.

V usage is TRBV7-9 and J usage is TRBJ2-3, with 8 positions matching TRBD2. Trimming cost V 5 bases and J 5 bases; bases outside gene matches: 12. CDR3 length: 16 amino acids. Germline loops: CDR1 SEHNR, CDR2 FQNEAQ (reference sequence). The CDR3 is CASSPRLARTVDTQYF. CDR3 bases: TGTGCCAGCAGCCCCCGACTAGCGAGGACAGTAGATACGCAGTATTTT.

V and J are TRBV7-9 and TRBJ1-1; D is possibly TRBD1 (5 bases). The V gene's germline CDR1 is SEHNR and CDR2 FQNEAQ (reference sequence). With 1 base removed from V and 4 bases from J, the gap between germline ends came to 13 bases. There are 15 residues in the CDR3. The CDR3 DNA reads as TGTGCCAGCAGCTTAGTCAGGGTCGGTAGCACTGAAGCTTTCTTT. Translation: CASSLVRVGSTEAFF.

In DNA form, the CDR3 reads TGTGCCAGCACCAGAGGGAGGGATAGCACTGAAGCTTTCTTT. Encoded protein: CASTRGRDSTEAFF. This chain links TRBV9 with TRBJ1-1, with unresolved D. From germline, CDR1 is SGDLS and CDR2 YYNGEE. The V and J ends lost 6 bases and 4 bases respectively, with 16 bases between them. This CDR3 has 14 residues.

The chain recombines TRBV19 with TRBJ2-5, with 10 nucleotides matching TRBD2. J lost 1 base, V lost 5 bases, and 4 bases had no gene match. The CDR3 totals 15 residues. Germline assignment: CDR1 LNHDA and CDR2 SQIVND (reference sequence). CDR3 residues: CASSARTSGQETQYF. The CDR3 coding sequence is TGTGCCAGTAGTGCCCGGACTAGCGGCCAAGAGACCCAGTACTTC.

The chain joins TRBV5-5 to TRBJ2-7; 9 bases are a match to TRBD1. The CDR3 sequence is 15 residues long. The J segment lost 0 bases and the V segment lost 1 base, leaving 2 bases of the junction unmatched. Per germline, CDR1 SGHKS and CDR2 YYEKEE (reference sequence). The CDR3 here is CASSLTGGASYEQYF. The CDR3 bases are TGTGCCAGCAGCTTGACAGGGGGCGCCTCCTACGAGCAGTACTTC.

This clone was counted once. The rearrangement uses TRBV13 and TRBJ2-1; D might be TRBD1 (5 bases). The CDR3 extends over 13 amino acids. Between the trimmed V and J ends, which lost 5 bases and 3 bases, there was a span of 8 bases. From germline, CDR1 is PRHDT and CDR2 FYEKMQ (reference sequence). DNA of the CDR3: TGTGCCAGCAGCGGAACAGGCTACAATGAGCAGTTCTTC. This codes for CASSGTGYNEQFF.

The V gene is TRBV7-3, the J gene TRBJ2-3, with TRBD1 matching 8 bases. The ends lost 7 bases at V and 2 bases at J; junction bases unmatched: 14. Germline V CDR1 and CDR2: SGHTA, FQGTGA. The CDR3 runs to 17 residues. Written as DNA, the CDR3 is TGTGCCAGCACCTCCCTTAAACAGGGGGAATACACAGATACGCAGTATTTT. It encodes CASTSLKQGEYTDTQYF.

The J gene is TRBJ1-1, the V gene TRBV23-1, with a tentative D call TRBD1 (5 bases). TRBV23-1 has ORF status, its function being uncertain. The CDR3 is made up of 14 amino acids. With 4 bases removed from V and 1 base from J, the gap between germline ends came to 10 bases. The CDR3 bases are TGCGCCAGCAGTCGTCACAGGCGGAACACTGAAGCTTTCTTT. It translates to CASSRHRRNTEAFF.

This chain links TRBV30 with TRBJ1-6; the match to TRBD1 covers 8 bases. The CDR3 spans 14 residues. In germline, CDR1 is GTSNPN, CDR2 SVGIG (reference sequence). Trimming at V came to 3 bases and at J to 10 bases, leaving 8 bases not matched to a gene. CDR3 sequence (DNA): TGTGCCTGGAGCCTAGGGACAGGATGGTCACCCCTCCACTTT. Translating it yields CAWSLGTGWSPLHF.

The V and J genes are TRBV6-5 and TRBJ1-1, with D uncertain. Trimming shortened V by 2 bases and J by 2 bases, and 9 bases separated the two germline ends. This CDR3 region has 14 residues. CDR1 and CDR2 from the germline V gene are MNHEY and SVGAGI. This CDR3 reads CASSYLGVNTEAFF. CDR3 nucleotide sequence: TGTGCCAGCAGTTACCTCGGGGTTAACACTGAAGCTTTCTTT.

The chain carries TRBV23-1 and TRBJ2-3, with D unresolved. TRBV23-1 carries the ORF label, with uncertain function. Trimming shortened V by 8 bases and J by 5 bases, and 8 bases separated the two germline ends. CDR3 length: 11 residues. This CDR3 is CASQKRDTQYF. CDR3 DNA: TGCGCCAGCCAAAAGCGAGATACGCAGTATTTT.

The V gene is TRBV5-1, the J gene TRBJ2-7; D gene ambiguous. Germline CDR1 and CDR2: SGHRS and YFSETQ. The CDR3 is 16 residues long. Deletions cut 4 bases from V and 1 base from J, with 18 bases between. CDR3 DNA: TGCGCCAGCAGCCTAGTCCCTCCCCCACCTTCCTACGAGCAGTACTTC. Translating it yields CASSLVPPPPSYEQYF.

The chain's CDR3 is CASSLGAWYSNQPQHF. As DNA, the CDR3 is TGTGCCAGCAGCTTAGGCGCCTGGTATAGCAATCAGCCCCAGCATTTT. This rearrangement joins TRBV7-2 to TRBJ1-5, with D uncertain. The CDR3 is 16 amino acids. V was clipped by 1 base and J by 0 bases, with 10 bases between them. Per germline, CDR1 SGHTA and CDR2 FQGNSA.